This entry features one T cell receptor (beta chain) sequence. The antigen is undetermined. Prepared libraries of TCR beta cDNA carried unique molecular identifiers. TCRdb reanalysed the PCR reads using MiXCR and keeps one entry per CDR3 protein. The sample includes hundreds of thousands of distinct CDR3 sequences, 59% of them seen just once. This specimen comes from a study of post-analysis software for immune sequencing data. Turning to the study itself: The disease courses spanned relapsing-remitting, secondary progressive and progressive-relapsing forms of multiple sclerosis.

Notes on the study in general: Batch-matched samples strongly co-clustered by F measure.

The sequenced material came from blood. The receptor comes from a girl aged 2 to 10 with multiple sclerosis.

The CDR3 loop is CASSLVEDVSEQYF. CDR3 nucleotide sequence: TGTGCCAGCAGCTTAGTCGAGGATGTCTCGGAGCAGTACTTC. V is TRBV7-8 and J is TRBJ2-4; D is unclear. Trimming took off 1 base at V and 13 bases at J, with 17 bases between the two ends. The CDR3 is made up of 14 amino acids. Per germline, CDR1 SGHVS and CDR2 FQNEAQ.